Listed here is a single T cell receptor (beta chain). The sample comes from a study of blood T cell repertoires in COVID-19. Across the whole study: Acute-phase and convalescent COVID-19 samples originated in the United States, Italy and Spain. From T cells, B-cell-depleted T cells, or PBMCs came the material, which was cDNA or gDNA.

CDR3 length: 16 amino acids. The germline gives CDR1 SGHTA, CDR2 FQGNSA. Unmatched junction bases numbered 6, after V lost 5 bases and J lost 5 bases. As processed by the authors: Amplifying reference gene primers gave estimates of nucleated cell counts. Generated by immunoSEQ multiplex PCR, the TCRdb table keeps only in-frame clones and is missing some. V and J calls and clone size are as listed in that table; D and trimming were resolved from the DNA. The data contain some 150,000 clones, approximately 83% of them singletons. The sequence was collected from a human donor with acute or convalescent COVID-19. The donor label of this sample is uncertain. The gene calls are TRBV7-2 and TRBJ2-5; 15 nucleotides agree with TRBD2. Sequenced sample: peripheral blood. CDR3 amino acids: CASSPGLAGGRETQYF. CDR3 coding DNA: TGTGCCAGCAGCCCCGGACTAGCGGGAGGGAGGGAGACCCAGTACTTC.